What follows describes a single T cell receptor (beta chain). Its antigen is unknown. Germline V lookup: CDR1 LNHDA, CDR2 SQIVND (reference sequence). Losses at the gene ends were 7 bases for V and 7 bases for J; bases not matched to a gene: 9. The CDR3 covers 14 residues. This entry is derived from a study of cytomegalovirus exposure and HLA in healthy donors. Notes on the study in general: Presence/absence analysis assumed near-uniform sequencing depth across donors. A later analysis linked a missense variant in DCLRE1C to the trimming of TCR beta V and J genes. As was reported, the classifier diagnosed cytomegalovirus status with high specificity and sensitivity.

60 Vbeta and 13 Jbeta primers were used in PCR. Data came from immunoSEQ multiplex PCR; TCRdb stores just in-frame clones and leaves some out. The sample consists of over 150,000 clones, 80% of them appearing once. Sequencing input: PBMCs. This TCR came from a human donor in good health. The genes are TRBV19 and TRBJ1-5; 8 bases are a match to TRBD1. Written as DNA, the CDR3 is TGTGCCAGTACCAGACAGGGGATCGGGCAGCCCCAGCATTTT. Its translation is CASTRQGIGQPQHF.